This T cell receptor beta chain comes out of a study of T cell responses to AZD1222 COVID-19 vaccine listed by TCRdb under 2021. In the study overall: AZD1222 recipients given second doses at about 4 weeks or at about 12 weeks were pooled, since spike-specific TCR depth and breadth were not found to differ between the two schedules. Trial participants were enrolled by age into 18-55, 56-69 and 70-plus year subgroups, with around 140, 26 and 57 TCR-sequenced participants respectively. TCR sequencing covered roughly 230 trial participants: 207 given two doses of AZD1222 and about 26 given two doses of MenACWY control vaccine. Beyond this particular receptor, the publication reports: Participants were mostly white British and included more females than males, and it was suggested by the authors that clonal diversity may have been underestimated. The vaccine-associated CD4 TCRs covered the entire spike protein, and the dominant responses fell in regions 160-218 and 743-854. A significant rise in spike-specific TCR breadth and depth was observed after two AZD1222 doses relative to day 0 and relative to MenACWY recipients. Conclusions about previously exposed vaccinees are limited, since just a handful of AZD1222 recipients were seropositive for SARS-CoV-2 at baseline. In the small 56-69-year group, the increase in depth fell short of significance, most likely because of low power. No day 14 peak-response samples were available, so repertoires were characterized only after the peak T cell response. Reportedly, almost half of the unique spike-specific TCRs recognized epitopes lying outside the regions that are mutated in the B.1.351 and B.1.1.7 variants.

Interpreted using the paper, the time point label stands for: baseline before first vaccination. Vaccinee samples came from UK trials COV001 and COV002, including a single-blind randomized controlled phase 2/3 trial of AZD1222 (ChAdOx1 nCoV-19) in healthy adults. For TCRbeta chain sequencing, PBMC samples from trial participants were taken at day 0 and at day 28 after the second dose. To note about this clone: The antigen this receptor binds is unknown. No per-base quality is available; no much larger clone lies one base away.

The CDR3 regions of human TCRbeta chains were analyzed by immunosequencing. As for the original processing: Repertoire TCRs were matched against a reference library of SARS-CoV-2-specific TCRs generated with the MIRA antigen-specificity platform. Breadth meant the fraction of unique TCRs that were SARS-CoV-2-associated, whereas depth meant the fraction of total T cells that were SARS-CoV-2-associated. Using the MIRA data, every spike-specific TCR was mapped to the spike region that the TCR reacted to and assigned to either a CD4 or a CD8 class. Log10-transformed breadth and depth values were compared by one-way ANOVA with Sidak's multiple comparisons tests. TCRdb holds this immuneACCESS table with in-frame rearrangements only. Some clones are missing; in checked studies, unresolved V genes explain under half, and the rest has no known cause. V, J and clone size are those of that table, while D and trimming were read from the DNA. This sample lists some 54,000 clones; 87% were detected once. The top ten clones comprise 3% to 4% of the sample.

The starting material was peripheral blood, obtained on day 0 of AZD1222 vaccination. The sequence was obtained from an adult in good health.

The CDR3 amino acid sequence is: CASRGAVHNEQFF. The bases read TGTGCCAGCAGAGGAGCAGTCCACAATGAGCAGTTCTTC. The rearrangement joined TRBV6-5 to TRBJ2-1, with no confident D gene call. Reading from cysteine to phenylalanine, the CDR3 counts 13 amino acids. This entry keeps only the CDR3 DNA: 39 bases, framed from base 1. V is reduced by 6 bases and J by 5 bases, leaving a spacing of 11 bases between them. CDR1 and CDR2, per the germline V gene, are MNHEY and SVGAGI.